This T cell receptor beta chain was obtained from a study of regulatory T cells in long-lasting Graves disease. Arm-PCR of CDR3 regions with iRepertoire HTBI primers generated TCR beta libraries. TCRdb re-called the multiplex PCR reads with MiXCR, one entry per CDR3 protein. The data show about 220,000 distinct CDR3 sequences, around 20% seen once. Time point given: newly diagnosed GD, antithyroid drugs for less than 3 months. Extracted RNA from PBMCs served as the source of the TCR library. Patients hailed from an endocrinology department in Xi'an, China. Staff took roughly 9 milliliters of peripheral blood and put it into EDTA tubes. The germline CDR1 and CDR2 sequences are DFQATT and SNEGSKA (reference sequence). V lost 3 bases and J lost 7, with 19 bases in between. The CDR3 sequence is 14 residues long. This clonotype was seen repeatedly, ten times or more. Separately, the same data were catalogued under a study of T cells in Graves' hyperthyroidism and ophthalmopathy.

The TCR was taken from a woman in her 30s with Graves disease. V is TRBV20-1 and J is TRBJ2-7; TRBD2 is a possible D gene (5 bases). Source: peripheral blood mononuclear cells (PBMCs), taken at new diagnosis, from a patient treated with antithyroid drugs. CDR3 nucleotides: TGCAGTGCTAGGGGCAGCCTGAGCTCGGGAGAGCAGTACTTC. This encodes CSARGSLSSGEQYF.